These 30 T cell receptor beta chains came from one sample sequenced in a study of response to subunit inactivated influenza vaccine. TCRdb independently ran MiXCR on the RT-PCR reads; one entry per CDR3 protein. The sample lists 600,000 to 850,000 distinct CDR3 sequences; about 14% were seen once. Specimen: PBMCs from blood, collected less than 15 days before vaccination. The receptor source for this set is a man aged 45-65 years who received an inactivated influenza vaccine.

The CDR3 protein is CASSSVGGSYNEQFF. The CDR3 bases are TGTGCCAGCAGTTCGGTGGGGGGCTCCTACAATGAGCAGTTCTTC. The genes are TRBV12-3 or TRBV12-4 and TRBJ2-1; TRBD2 might be the D (6 bases). V was trimmed by 4 bases and J by 0 bases, leaving 10 bases between them. This CDR3 has 15 amino acids.

Only a few counts were recorded for this clonotype. This chain joins TRBV20-1 and TRBJ2-3, with D tentatively TRBD1 (6 bases). V was trimmed by 6 bases and J by 7 bases, leaving 20 bases between them. This CDR3 spans 14 amino acids. Germline CDR1 reads DFQATT; CDR2 reads SNEGSKA (reference sequence). CDR3 DNA: TGCAGTGCAAGCTTGGGGGCCAGGTGGAATACGCAGTATTTT. Its translation: CSASLGARWNTQYF.

The chain recombines TRBV5-1 with TRBJ2-7, with a tentative D call TRBD2 (5 bases). Germline V CDR1 and CDR2: SGHRS, YFSETQ. This CDR3 is built from 13 residues. Trimming cost V 5 bases and J 2 bases, with 11 bases left between them. In DNA, the CDR3 is TGCGCCAGCAGTCGGGAAAGTACCTACGAGCAGTACTTC. It is translated as CASSRESTYEQYF.

The table lists this clonotype with a few counts. The rearrangement uses TRBV11-2 and TRBJ2-1; 14 bases fit TRBD2. J gave up 8 bases and V 6 bases, and 6 bases lay outside the gene matches. Per germline, CDR1 SGHAT and CDR2 FQNNGV. This CDR3 comprises 15 residues. In DNA form, the CDR3 reads TGTGCCAGCAGGGAGACTAGCGGGAGGGGTTATGAGCAGTTCTTC. The encoded protein is CASRETSGRGYEQFF.

DNA for the CDR3: TGTGCCAGCAGCCATCACACGAGCGGGGGACCCGAGACCCAGTACTTC. This translates into CASSHHTSGGPETQYF. This chain joins TRBV3-1 and TRBJ2-5; 8 bases fit TRBD2. This CDR3 is built from 16 residues. Germline loops: CDR1 LGHDT, CDR2 YNNKEL (reference sequence). Trimming at V came to 3 bases and at J to 5 bases, leaving 11 bases not matched to a gene.

This clonotype was observed many times. J is TRBJ2-7 and V is TRBV7-2, with a weak D call TRBD2 (6 bases). This CDR3 comprises 16 residues. CDR1 and CDR2 from the germline V gene are SGHTA and FQGNSA. V was clipped by 5 bases and J by 4 bases, with 21 bases between them. DNA for the CDR3: TGTGCCAGCAGCACAACATCAGGTTTGGGGGGATACGAGCAGTACTTC. Its protein product is CASSTTSGLGGYEQYF. The full variable domain, its missing parts supplied by reference TRBV7-2 and TRBJ2-7, is GAGVSQSPSNKVTEKGKDVELRCDPISGHTALYWYRQSLGQGLEFLIYFQGNSAPDKSGLPSDRFSAERTGGSVSTLTIQRTQQEDSAVYLCASSTTSGLGGYEQYFGPGTRLTVT.

A few counts support this clonotype. The chain recombines TRBV20-1 with TRBJ2-1; 9 bases are shared with TRBD2. The length of the CDR3 is 21 residues. Trimming took 2 bases from V and 0 from J; bases not matched to a gene: 20. Germline loops: CDR1 DFQATT, CDR2 SNEGSKA (reference sequence). The chain's CDR3 is CSARWTSHSAGGPISYNEQFF. The CDR3, as DNA: TGCAGTGCTAGATGGACCAGCCATTCTGCGGGAGGGCCCATCTCCTACAATGAGCAGTTCTTC.

This clonotype was found a few times. The rearrangement joins TRBV12-3 or TRBV12-4 to TRBJ2-3, with D unclear. V was pared by 10 bases and J by 4 bases, with 9 bases between. The CDR3 has 11 residues. The CDR3 DNA sequence: TGTGCCACTGCCACGCCAGATACGCAGTATTTT. Protein sequence: CATATPDTQYF.

The sample holds a few counts of this clonotype. In DNA form, the CDR3 reads TGCAGTGCCCGGAGGGGCGGGGGTAACACAGATACGCAGTATTTT. Its protein is CSARRGGGNTDTQYF. The chain employs TRBV20-1 and TRBJ2-3; 7 nucleotides align to TRBD2. This CDR3 contains 15 residues. The junction had 11 bases not matched to a gene; V was cut back by 6 bases and J by 2 bases. CDR1 and CDR2 (germline): DFQATT, SNEGSKA (reference sequence).

V usage is TRBV20-1 and J usage is TRBJ2-1, with D possibly matching TRBD1 (5 bases). This CDR3 contains 15 residues. Deletions cut 6 bases from V and 0 bases from J, with 15 bases between. Germline assignment: CDR1 DFQATT and CDR2 SNEGSKA (reference sequence). The CDR3 DNA reads TGCAGTGCGACCGGACAAGCGAGCTCCTACAATGAGCAGTTCTTC. This sequence encodes CSATGQASSYNEQFF.

This clonotype occurred a few times. The chain employs TRBV30 and TRBJ1-1; D ambiguous. V lost 7 bases and J 0 bases, leaving 12 bases between the germline ends. The CDR3 has 13 residues. CDR1 GTSNPN and CDR2 SVGIG come from the germline V gene (reference sequence). The CDR3 nucleotides read TGTGCCTTTTCACGTACCATGAACACTGAAGCTTTCTTT. Residues: CAFSRTMNTEAFF.

This clonotype was seen many times. An end of the junction differs from the germline gene, which may be a read error. The chain combines TRBV11-2 with TRBJ2-3; no clear D. The CDR3 consists of 12 residues. Per the germline V gene, CDR1 is SGHAT and CDR2 is FQNNGV. The CDR3 DNA sequence: TGTGCCAGCAGCTCAACATCAGACACGCAGTATTTT. Protein: CASSSTSDTQYF.

The chain recombines TRBV6-2 or TRBV6-3 with TRBJ2-1; D gene uncertain. The CDR3 consists of 10 residues. In germline, CDR1 is MNHEY, CDR2 SVGEGT. V shed 8 bases and J shed 8 bases, with 7 bases lying between them. Here the CDR3 DNA reads TGTGCCAGCGGGTGGTATGAGCAGTTCTTC. Amino acid sequence: CASGWYEQFF.

The chain uses TRBV7-3 and TRBJ2-3; D not certain. The CDR3 covers 13 residues. V lost 5 bases and J lost 4, with 10 bases in between. Germline CDR1 SGHTA, CDR2 FQGTGA. Here the CDR3 reads CASSPRRPDTQYF. CDR3 coding DNA: TGTGCCAGCAGCCCCAGAAGACCAGATACGCAGTATTTT.

The gene calls are TRBV5-1 and TRBJ2-1, with 7 bases fitting TRBD1. The CDR3 has 14 amino acids. Germline V lookup: CDR1 SGHRS, CDR2 YFSETQ. V dropped 4 bases and J dropped 4; count of bases not matched to a gene: 5. The CDR3 sequence is CASSHEQGYNEQFF. The CDR3 nucleotides read TGCGCCAGCAGCCACGAACAGGGGTACAATGAGCAGTTCTTC.

This clonotype has a handful of counts. The genes are TRBV6-2 or TRBV6-3 and TRBJ2-2, with a possible D match to TRBD2 (6 bases). This CDR3 comprises 15 residues. Germline CDR1 MNHEY, CDR2 SVGEGT. Between the trimmed V and J ends, which lost 7 bases and 10 bases, there was a span of 22 bases. CDR3 loop: CASTPGGTAPLELFF. The CDR3 DNA is TGTGCCAGCACCCCTGGAGGGACGGCACCTTTGGAGCTGTTTTTT.

This rearrangement joins TRBV7-2 to TRBJ2-7, with unresolved D. This CDR3 region has 11 residues. Germline CDR1 is SGHTA and CDR2 is FQGNSA. Deletions cut 2 bases from V and 6 bases from J, with 5 bases between. CDR3 region: CASSLTLEQYF. The CDR3 DNA sequence: TGTGCCAGCAGCTTAACCCTCGAGCAGTACTTC.

This clonotype turned up a few times. V gene TRBV25-1 combines with J gene TRBJ1-1; D possibly corresponds to TRBD1 (5 bases). The CDR3 is made up of 15 amino acids. Germline lookup yields CDR1 MGHDK and CDR2 SYGVNS. V gave up 1 base and J gave up 2 bases, with 11 bases separating them. CDR3 loop: CASSESSGSNTEAFF. The CDR3 region has the DNA TGTGCCAGCAGTGAATCCTCAGGGAGCAACACTGAAGCTTTCTTT.

The gene calls are TRBV12-3 or TRBV12-4 and TRBJ1-5; no definite D call. The CDR3 extends over 13 amino acids. Trimming removed 2 bases at V and 6 bases at J, with 8 bases between. The CDR3 sequence: CASSLSFGQPQHF. DNA for the CDR3: TGTGCCAGCAGTTTATCCTTTGGTCAGCCCCAGCATTTT.

The chain joins TRBV12-3 or TRBV12-4 to TRBJ2-3, with D unclear. CDR3 size: 14 residues. Trimming removed 3 bases at V and 2 bases at J, with 9 bases between. CDR3 bases: TGTGCCAGCAGTTTCATCAGGACCACAGATACGCAGTATTTT. Protein sequence: CASSFIRTTDTQYF.

Concerning this clonotype itself: Germline is not matched at one junction end, which may reflect a read error. V is TRBV30 and J is TRBJ1-3; D unclear. The CDR3 runs to 15 residues. The germline V gene encodes CDR1 GTSNPN and CDR2 SVGIG (reference sequence). The chain's CDR3 is CAWSVQWSSGNTIDF. The DNA of the CDR3 is TGTGCCTGGAGCGTACAGTGGAGCTCTGGAAACACCATAGATTTT.

The table lists this clonotype with a few counts. This chain links TRBV10-3 with TRBJ1-2; the D is unclear. This CDR3 comprises 15 residues. Germline V CDR1 and CDR2: ENHRY, SYGVKD. V lost 3 bases and J 0 bases, leaving 11 bases between the germline ends. CDR3 loop: CAISDLGKANYGYTF. Here the CDR3 DNA reads TGTGCCATCAGTGATCTCGGGAAGGCTAACTATGGCTACACCTTC.

The V gene is TRBV6-6, the J gene TRBJ2-5; D unclear. The CDR3 has 13 residues. The V gene's germline CDR1 is MNHNY and CDR2 SVGAGI (reference sequence). Trimming pared 6 bases from V and 3 bases from J, leaving 11 bases between. This CDR3 reads CASSRVGKETQYF. The CDR3 DNA is TGTGCCAGCAGCCGTGTGGGGAAAGAGACCCAGTACTTC.

The rearrangement uses TRBV5-1 and TRBJ1-1; 7 nucleotides agree with TRBD1. Germline V CDR1 and CDR2: SGHRS, YFSETQ. V trimming: 3 bases; J trimming: 1 base; junction bases outside the gene matches: 3. CDR3 size: 14 residues. The CDR3 here is CASSWGQRNTEAFF. The CDR3 coding sequence is TGCGCCAGCAGCTGGGGACAGAGGAACACTGAAGCTTTCTTT.

In its sample, this clonotype was seen a few times. The rearrangement uses TRBV6-2 or TRBV6-3 and TRBJ2-3; 7 bases are a match to TRBD1. J was trimmed by 6 bases and V by 6 bases; bases with no gene match: 12. Looked up from germline, CDR1 is MNHEY and CDR2 is SVGEGT. The CDR3 runs 15 residues. CDR3 protein: CASRRPRQGYDTQYF. The CDR3 coding sequence is TGTGCCAGCAGGAGACCGCGACAGGGCTACGATACGCAGTATTTT.

This clonotype was seen a handful of times. The chain has TRBV3-1 and TRBJ2-1; 14 bases align to TRBD2. This CDR3 is 15 amino acids long. Germline loops: CDR1 LGHDT, CDR2 YNNKEL (reference sequence). J was trimmed by 9 bases and V by 1 base; bases with no gene match: 2. The CDR3 region is CASSQGTSGRIEQFF. CDR3 DNA: TGTGCCAGCAGCCAAGGGACTAGCGGGAGGATTGAGCAGTTCTTC.

This clonotype was picked up a small number of times. The chain is built from TRBV20-1 and TRBJ2-7; 7 bases fit TRBD2. Germline V CDR1 and CDR2: DFQATT, SNEGSKA (reference sequence). The V gene end was trimmed by 0 bases and the J gene end by 3 bases; junction bases not matched to a gene: 5. The CDR3 consists of 14 residues. CDR3 sequence (DNA): TGCAGTGCTAGAGATTCAAGGACTAGCTACGAGCAGTACTTC. Translating gives CSARDSRTSYEQYF.

The genes are TRBV5-1 and TRBJ2-5; D ambiguous. Germline V CDR1 and CDR2: SGHRS, YFSETQ. The CDR3 has 14 amino acids. Trimming cost V 1 base and J 5 bases, with 12 bases left between them. CDR3 loop: CASSLSLATETQYF. The CDR3 region has the DNA TGCGCCAGCAGCTTGTCCCTTGCGACGGAGACCCAGTACTTC.

The rearrangement uses TRBV24-1 and TRBJ2-5; 14 nucleotides match TRBD2. This CDR3 spans 17 amino acids. CDR1 KGHDR and CDR2 SFDVKD come from the germline V gene. The V segment lost 5 bases and the J segment 5 bases; nucleotides outside the gene matches: 9. CDR3 region: CATSGPGTSGSRETQYF. CDR3 nucleotide sequence: TGTGCCACCAGTGGGCCCGGGACTAGCGGGAGTAGGGAGACCCAGTACTTC.

This clonotype has only a few counts. The J gene is TRBJ2-3, the V gene TRBV28; D ambiguous. Trimming took off 3 bases at V and 12 bases at J, with 13 bases between the two ends. CDR1 and CDR2 from the germline V gene are MDHEN and SYDVKM. CDR3 size: 12 residues. CDR3 coding DNA: TGTGCCAGCAGTTTGTCGTGGAGCCGCCAGTATTTT. Amino acid sequence: CASSLSWSRQYF.